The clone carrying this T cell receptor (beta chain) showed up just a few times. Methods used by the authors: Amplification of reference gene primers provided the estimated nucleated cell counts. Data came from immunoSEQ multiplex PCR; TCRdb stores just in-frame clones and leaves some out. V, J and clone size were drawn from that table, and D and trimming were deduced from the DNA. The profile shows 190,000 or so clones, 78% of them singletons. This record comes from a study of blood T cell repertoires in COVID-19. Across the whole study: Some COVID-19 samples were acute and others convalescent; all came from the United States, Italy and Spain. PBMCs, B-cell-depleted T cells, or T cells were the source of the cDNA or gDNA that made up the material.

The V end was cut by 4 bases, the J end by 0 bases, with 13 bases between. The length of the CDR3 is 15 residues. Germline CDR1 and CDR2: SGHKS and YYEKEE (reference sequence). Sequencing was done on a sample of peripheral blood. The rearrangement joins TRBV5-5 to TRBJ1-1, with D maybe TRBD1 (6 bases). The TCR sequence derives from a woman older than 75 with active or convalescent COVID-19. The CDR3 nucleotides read TGTGCCAGCAGCCCGCGCCAGGGGATGAACACTGAAGCTTTCTTT. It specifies CASSPRQGMNTEAFF.